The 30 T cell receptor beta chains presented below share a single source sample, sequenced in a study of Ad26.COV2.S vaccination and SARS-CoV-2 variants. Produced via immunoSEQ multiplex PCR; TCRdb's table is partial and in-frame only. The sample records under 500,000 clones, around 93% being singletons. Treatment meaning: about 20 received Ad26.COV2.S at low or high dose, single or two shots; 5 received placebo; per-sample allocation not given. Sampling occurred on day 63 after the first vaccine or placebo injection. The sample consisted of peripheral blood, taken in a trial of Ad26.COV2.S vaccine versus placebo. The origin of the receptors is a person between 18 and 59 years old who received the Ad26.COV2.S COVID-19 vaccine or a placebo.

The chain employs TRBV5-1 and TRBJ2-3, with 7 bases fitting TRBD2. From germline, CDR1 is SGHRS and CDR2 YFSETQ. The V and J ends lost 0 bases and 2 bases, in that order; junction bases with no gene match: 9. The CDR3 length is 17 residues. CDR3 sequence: CASSLGREGLNTDTQYF. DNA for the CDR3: TGCGCCAGCAGCTTGGGGAGGGAGGGTTTAAACACAGATACGCAGTATTTT.

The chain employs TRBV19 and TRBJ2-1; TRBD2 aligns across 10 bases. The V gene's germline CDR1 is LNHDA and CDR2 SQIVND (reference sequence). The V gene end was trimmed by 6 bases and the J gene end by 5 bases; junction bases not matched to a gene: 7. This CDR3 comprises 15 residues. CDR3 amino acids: CASSGTGLANNEQFF. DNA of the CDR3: TGTGCCAGTAGCGGGACGGGACTAGCGAACAATGAGCAGTTCTTC.

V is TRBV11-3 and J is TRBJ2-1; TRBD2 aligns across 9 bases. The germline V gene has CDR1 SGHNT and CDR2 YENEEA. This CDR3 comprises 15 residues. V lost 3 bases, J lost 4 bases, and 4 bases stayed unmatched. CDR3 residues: CASSFSGGSYNEQFF. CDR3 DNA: TGTGCCAGCAGCTTCAGCGGGGGGTCTTACAATGAGCAGTTCTTC.

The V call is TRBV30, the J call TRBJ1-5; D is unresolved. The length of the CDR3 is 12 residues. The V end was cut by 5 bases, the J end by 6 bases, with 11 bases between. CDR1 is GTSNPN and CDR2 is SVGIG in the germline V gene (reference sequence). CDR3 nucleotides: TGTGCCTGGGGGATGCGCCGTCAGCCCCAGCATTTT. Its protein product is CAWGMRRQPQHF.

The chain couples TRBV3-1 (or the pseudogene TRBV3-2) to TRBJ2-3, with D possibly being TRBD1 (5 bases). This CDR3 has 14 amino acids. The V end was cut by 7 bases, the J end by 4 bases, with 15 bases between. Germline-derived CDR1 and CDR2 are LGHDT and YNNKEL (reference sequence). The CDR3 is CASTDSRSADTQYF. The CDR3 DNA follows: TGTGCCAGCACCGACAGTAGGTCGGCAGATACGCAGTATTTT.

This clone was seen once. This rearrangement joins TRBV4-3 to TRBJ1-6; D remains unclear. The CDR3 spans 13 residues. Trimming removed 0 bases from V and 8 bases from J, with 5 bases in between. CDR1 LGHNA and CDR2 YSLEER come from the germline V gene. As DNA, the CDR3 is TGCGCCAGCAGCCAAGATCGGGATTCACCCCTCCACTTT. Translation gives CASSQDRDSPLHF.

CDR3 in amino acids: CASSLGAAGGAFF. The CDR3 bases are TGTGCCAGCAGCTTGGGTGCGGCAGGGGGTGCTTTCTTT. The chain carries TRBV5-4 and TRBJ1-1, with 7 bases aligning to TRBD1. Germline CDR1 reads SGHNT; CDR2 reads YYREEE (reference sequence). Trimming cost V 0 bases and J 11 bases; bases outside gene matches: 7. This CDR3 has 13 residues.

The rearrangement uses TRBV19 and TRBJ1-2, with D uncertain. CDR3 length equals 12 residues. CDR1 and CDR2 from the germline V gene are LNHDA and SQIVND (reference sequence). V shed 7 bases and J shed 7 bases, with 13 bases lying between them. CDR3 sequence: CASKRGNFGYTF. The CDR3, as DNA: TGTGCCAGTAAAAGAGGGAATTTTGGCTACACCTTC.

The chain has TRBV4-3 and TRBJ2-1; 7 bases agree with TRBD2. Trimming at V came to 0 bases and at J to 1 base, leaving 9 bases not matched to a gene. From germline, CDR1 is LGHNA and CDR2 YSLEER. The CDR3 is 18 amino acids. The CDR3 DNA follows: TGCGCCAGCAGCCAAGATGGCGGTGGCGGGGGTTCCTACAATGAGCAGTTCTTC. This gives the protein CASSQDGGGGGSYNEQFF.

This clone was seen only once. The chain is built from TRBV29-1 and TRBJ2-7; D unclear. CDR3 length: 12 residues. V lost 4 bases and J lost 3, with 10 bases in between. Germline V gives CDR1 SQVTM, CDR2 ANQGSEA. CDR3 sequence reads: CSVVAGSYEQYF. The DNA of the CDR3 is TGCAGCGTTGTTGCAGGAAGCTACGAGCAGTACTTC.

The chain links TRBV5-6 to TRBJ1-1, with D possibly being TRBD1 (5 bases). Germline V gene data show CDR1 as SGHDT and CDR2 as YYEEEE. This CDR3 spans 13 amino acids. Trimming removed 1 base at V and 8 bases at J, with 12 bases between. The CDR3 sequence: CASSLYPRTEAFF. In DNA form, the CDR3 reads TGTGCCAGCAGCTTGTATCCGAGGACAGAAGCTTTCTTT.

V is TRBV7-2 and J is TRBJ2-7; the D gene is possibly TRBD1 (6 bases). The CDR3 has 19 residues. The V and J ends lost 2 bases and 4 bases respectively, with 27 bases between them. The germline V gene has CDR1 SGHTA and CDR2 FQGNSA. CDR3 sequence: CASSLFPIRTARTIYEQYF. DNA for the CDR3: TGTGCCAGCAGCTTATTCCCCATTAGGACAGCCCGTACCATATACGAGCAGTACTTC.

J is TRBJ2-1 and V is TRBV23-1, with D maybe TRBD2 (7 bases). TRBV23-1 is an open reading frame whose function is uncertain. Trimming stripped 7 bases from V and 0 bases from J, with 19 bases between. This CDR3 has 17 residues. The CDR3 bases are TGCGCCAGCAATCCCCTGGGGGGGCAGGGCTCCTACAATGAGCAGTTCTTC. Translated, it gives CASNPLGGQGSYNEQFF.

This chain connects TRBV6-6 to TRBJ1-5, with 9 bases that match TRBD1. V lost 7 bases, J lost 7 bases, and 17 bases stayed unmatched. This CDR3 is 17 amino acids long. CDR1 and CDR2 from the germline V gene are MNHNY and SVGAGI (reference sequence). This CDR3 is CASMRSTGTGSGQPQHF. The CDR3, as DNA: TGTGCCAGCATGCGATCTACCGGGACAGGGAGTGGGCAGCCCCAGCATTTT.

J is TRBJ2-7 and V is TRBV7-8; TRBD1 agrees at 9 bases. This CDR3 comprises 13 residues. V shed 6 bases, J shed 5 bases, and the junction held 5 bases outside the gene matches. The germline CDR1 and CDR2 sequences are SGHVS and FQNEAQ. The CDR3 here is CASSWDREHEQYF. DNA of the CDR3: TGTGCCAGCAGTTGGGACAGGGAGCACGAGCAGTACTTC. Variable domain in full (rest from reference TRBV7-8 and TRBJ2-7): GAGVSQSPRYKVAKRGQDVALRCDPISGHVSLFWYQQALGQGPEFLTYFQNEAQLDKSGLPSDRFFAERPEGSVSTLKIQRTQQEDSAVYLCASSWDREHEQYFGPGTRLTVT.

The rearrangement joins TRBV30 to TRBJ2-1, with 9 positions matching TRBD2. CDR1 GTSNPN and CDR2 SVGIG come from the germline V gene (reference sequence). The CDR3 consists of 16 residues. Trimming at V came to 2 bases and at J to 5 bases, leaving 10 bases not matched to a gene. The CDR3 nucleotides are TGTGCCTGGAGTTTGGGGAAACTAGCGGGTGACAATGAGCAGTTCTTC. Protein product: CAWSLGKLAGDNEQFF.

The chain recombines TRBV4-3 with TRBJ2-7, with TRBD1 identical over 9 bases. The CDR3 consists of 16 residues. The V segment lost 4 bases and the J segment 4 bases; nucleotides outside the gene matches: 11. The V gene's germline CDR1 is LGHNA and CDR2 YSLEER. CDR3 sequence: CASSPYLDRGFYEQYF. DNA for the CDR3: TGCGCCAGCAGCCCATACTTGGACAGGGGTTTTTACGAGCAGTACTTC.

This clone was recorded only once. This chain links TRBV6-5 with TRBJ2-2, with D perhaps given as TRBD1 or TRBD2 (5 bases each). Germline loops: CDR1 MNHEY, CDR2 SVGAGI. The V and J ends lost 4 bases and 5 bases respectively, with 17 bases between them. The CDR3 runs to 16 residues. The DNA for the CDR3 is TGTGCCAGCAGTTTGGTCTCCACGAGGGGAACCGGGGAGCTGTTTTTT. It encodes CASSLVSTRGTGELFF.

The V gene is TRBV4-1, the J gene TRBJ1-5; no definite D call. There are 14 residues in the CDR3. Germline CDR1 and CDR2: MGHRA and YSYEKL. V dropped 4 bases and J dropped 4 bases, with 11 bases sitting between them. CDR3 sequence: CASSLLLFNQPQHF. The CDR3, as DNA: TGCGCCAGCAGCCTATTGCTCTTTAATCAGCCCCAGCATTTT.

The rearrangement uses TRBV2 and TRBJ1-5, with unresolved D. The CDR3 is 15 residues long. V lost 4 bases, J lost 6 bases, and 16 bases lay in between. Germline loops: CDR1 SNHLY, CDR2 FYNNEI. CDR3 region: CASSVWDGLSQPQHF. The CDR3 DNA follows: TGTGCCAGCAGTGTTTGGGATGGATTGAGTCAGCCCCAGCATTTT.

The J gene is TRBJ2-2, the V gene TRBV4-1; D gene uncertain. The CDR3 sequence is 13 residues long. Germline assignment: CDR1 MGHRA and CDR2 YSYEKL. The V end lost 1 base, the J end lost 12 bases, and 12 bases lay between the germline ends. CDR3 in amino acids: CASSQGFGKKLFF. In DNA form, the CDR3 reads TGCGCCAGCAGCCAAGGGTTTGGGAAAAAGCTGTTTTTT.

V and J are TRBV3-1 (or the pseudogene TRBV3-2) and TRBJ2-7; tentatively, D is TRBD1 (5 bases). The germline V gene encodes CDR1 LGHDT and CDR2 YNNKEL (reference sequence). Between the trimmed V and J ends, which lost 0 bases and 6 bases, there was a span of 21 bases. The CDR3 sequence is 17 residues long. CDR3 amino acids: CASSQDVTGLTSGEQYF. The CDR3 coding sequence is TGTGCCAGCAGCCAAGATGTAACAGGTCTTACGTCGGGCGAGCAGTACTTC.

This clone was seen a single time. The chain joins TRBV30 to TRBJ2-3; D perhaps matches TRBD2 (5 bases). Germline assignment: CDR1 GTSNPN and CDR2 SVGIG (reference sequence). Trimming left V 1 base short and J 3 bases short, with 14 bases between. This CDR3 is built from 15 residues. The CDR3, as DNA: TGTGCCTGGAGTGGTCCGGGATCGGGGACAGATACGCAGTATTTT. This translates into CAWSGPGSGTDTQYF.

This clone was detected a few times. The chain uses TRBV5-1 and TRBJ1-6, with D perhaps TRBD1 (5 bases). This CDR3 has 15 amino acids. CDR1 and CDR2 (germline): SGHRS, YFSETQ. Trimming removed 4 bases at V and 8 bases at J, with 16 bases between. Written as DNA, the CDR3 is TGCGCCAGCAGCCGGGACCCCCGGGGGGATTCACCCCTCCACTTT. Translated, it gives CASSRDPRGDSPLHF.

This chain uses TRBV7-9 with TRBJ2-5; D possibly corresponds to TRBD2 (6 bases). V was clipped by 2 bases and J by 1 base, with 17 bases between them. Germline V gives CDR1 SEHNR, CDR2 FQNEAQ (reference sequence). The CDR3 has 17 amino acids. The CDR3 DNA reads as TGTGCCAGCAGCTTAATAGGGGTAGCGGACCCCCAAGAGACCCAGTACTTC. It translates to CASSLIGVADPQETQYF.

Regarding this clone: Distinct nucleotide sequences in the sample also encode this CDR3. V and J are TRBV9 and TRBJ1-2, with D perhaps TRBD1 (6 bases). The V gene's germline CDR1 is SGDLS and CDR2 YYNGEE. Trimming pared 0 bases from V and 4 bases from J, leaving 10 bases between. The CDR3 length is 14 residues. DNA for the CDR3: TGTGCCAGCAGCGTAGGGGGGGCAGCCTATGGCTACACCTTC. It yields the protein CASSVGGAAYGYTF. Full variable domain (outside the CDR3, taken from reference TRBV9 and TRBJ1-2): DSGVTQTPKHLITATGQRVTLRCSPRSGDLSVYWYQQSLDQGLQFLIQYYNGEERAKGNILERFSAQQFPDLHSELNLSSLELGDSALYFCASSVGGAAYGYTFGSGTRLTVV.

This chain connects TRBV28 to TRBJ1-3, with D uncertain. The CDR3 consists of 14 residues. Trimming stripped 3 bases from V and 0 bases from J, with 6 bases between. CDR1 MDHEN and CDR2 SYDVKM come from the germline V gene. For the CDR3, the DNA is TGTGCCAGCAGTTTGACGGGCTCTGGAAACACCATATATTTT. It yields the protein CASSLTGSGNTIYF.

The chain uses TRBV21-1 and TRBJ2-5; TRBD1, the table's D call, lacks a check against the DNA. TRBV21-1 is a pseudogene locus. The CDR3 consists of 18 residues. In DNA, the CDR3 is TGTGCCAGCAGCAACCCAAACGCCAACAGGGGACCTCAAGAGACCCAGTACTTC. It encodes CASSNPNANRGPQETQYF.

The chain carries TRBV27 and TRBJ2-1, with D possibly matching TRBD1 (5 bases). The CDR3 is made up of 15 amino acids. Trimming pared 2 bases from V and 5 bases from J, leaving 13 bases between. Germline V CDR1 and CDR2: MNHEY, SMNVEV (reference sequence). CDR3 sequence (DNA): TGTGCCAGCAGTTTAGTCGACAGTGGGGACAATGAGCAGTTCTTC. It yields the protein CASSLVDSGDNEQFF.

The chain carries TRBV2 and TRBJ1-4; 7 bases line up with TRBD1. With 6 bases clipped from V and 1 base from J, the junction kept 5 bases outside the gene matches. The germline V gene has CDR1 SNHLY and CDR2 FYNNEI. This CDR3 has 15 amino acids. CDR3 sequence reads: CASRRTGGTNEKLFF. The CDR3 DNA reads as TGTGCCAGCAGGAGGACAGGCGGAACTAATGAAAAACTGTTTTTT.